Below, 27 T cell receptor beta chains from the same sample are listed, as sequenced in a study of blood T cell repertoires in COVID-19 (dated by TCRdb to the early 2020s). Receptor amplification or capture employed the immunoSEQ multiplex PCR assay. TCRdb carries this immuneACCESS record with in-frame sequences only. Its versions omit some clonotypes, under half of them owing to an unresolved V gene in the studies checked, with the rest unexplained. This sample holds tens of thousands of clones; about 89% were observed only once. Of the sample, around 12% falls within the top ten clones. Sequenced material: peripheral blood. The source is a man aged 65 to 79 with active or convalescent COVID-19.

This sequence joins TRBV28 and TRBJ1-5; TRBD1 might be the D (5 bases). The CDR3 length is 13 residues. CDR1 is MDHEN, CDR2 SYDVKM, per germline. Trimming took off 5 bases at V and 5 bases at J, with 10 bases between the two ends. The CDR3 is CASSRGWDQPQHF. The CDR3, as DNA: TGTGCCAGCAGTCGGGGGTGGGATCAGCCCCAGCATTTT. Variable domain in full (rest from reference TRBV28 and TRBJ1-5): DVKVTQSSRYLVKRTGEKVFLECVQDMDHENMFWYRQDPGLGLRLIYFSYDVKMKEKGDIPEGYSVSREKKERFSLILESASTNQTSMYLCASSRGWDQPQHFGDGTRLSIL.

V and J are TRBV6-5 and TRBJ1-2; a possible D gene is TRBD1 (5 bases). The CDR3 totals 14 residues. The ends were cut back, 7 bases at V and 7 bases at J, with 19 bases in the middle. The germline V gene encodes CDR1 MNHEY and CDR2 SVGAGI. The CDR3 protein is CASTPRGRRGGYTF. Written as DNA, the CDR3 is TGTGCCAGCACCCCCCGCGGCAGGAGGGGTGGCTACACCTTC.

The V and J genes are TRBV24-1 and TRBJ2-1; 7 positions agree with TRBD1. Germline V lookup: CDR1 KGHDR, CDR2 SFDVKD. Trimming cost V 1 base and J 9 bases; bases outside gene matches: 5. This CDR3 has 14 residues. The CDR3 here is CATSDFHRGSEQFF. The CDR3 DNA reads TGTGCCACCAGTGATTTCCACAGGGGTTCTGAGCAGTTCTTC.

The chain joins TRBV9 to TRBJ1-2, with a weak D call TRBD1 (5 bases). Germline CDR1 and CDR2: SGDLS and YYNGEE. The CDR3 consists of 14 residues. Trimming took off 0 bases at V and 6 bases at J, with 12 bases between the two ends. DNA for the CDR3: TGTGCCAGCAGCGTAGGAGTCGGGGGTGATGGCTACACCTTC. Translating gives CASSVGVGGDGYTF.

This chain joins TRBV5-1 and TRBJ1-2; D is perhaps TRBD1 (6 bases). V was clipped by 6 bases and J by 4 bases, with 19 bases between them. The CDR3 runs 15 residues. CDR1 SGHRS and CDR2 YFSETQ come from the germline V gene. Written as DNA, the CDR3 is TGCGCCAGCACAAATATCTATCAGGGGCCCTATGGCTACACCTTC. It encodes CASTNIYQGPYGYTF.

In its sample, this clone was seen a few times. The chain combines TRBV3-1 (or the pseudogene TRBV3-2) with TRBJ2-7; D is perhaps TRBD1 (5 bases). Germline V gene sequence: CDR1 LGHDT, CDR2 YNNKEL (reference sequence). Between the trimmed V and J ends, which lost 1 base and 2 bases, there was a span of 18 bases. The CDR3 sequence is 17 residues long. This CDR3 reads CASSQAPRTIHAYEQYF. CDR3 nucleotide sequence: TGTGCCAGCAGCCAAGCTCCAAGGACAATCCACGCCTACGAGCAGTACTTC.

The chain carries TRBV6-2 or TRBV6-3 and TRBJ1-5; perhaps TRBD1 as D (5 bases). CDR3 size: 16 residues. V gave up 6 bases and J gave up 7 bases, with 22 bases separating them. Germline loops: CDR1 MNHEY, CDR2 SVGEGT. CDR3 coding DNA: TGTGCCAGCAGCTTCCACGGCGGGGGAATTCGACAGCCCCAGCATTTT. Translation gives CASSFHGGGIRQPQHF.

This clone has a single count. The J gene is TRBJ1-2, the V gene TRBV6-5, with a weak D call TRBD1 (5 bases). The germline V gene encodes CDR1 MNHEY and CDR2 SVGAGI. Trimming removed 0 bases at V and 5 bases at J, with 13 bases between. CDR3 length: 15 amino acids. Here the CDR3 reads CASSYSWGAGYGYTF. In DNA form, the CDR3 reads TGTGCCAGCAGTTACTCATGGGGCGCAGGTTATGGCTACACCTTC.

This chain connects TRBV28 to TRBJ1-5; the D is unclear. This CDR3 spans 15 amino acids. Trimming removed 2 bases at V and 8 bases at J, with 16 bases between. In germline, CDR1 is MDHEN, CDR2 SYDVKM. This CDR3 is CASSLRGLPVEPQHF. Here the CDR3 DNA reads TGTGCCAGCAGTTTAAGAGGACTTCCCGTCGAGCCCCAGCATTTT.

This chain connects TRBV28 to TRBJ2-2; 14 bases are a match to TRBD2. Germline loops: CDR1 MDHEN, CDR2 SYDVKM. The CDR3 is 18 amino acids. The V segment lost 5 bases and the J segment 1 base; nucleotides outside the gene matches: 6. CDR3 sequence (DNA): TGTGCCAGCAGTCCTCTGGGACTAGCGGGGGTGAACACCGGGGAGCTGTTTTTT. It is translated as CASSPLGLAGVNTGELFF.

V and J are TRBV7-2 and TRBJ2-4; D may be TRBD2 (5 bases). Trimming left V 3 bases short and J 9 bases short, with 15 bases between. Germline values: CDR1 SGHTA, CDR2 FQGNSA. CDR3 length: 14 residues. The CDR3 DNA reads TGTGCCAGCAGCTTCCCGGGAAGCAGTGTCATTCAGTACTTC. Translated: CASSFPGSSVIQYF.

The CDR3 spells CATSRKTSGGADTQYF. The CDR3 DNA is TGTGCCACCAGCAGGAAGACTAGCGGGGGTGCAGATACGCAGTATTTT. The chain has TRBV15 and TRBJ2-3; TRBD2 matches 12 bases. Germline values: CDR1 LNHNV, CDR2 YYDKDF (reference sequence). The junction had 5 bases not matched to a gene; V was cut back by 3 bases and J by 4 bases. The CDR3 is 16 amino acids.

This clone is a singleton in its sample. The chain combines TRBV5-4 with TRBJ1-2; 11 positions match TRBD1. The junction had 7 bases not matched to a gene; V was cut back by 0 bases and J by 3 bases. Germline V lookup: CDR1 SGHNT, CDR2 YYREEE (reference sequence). The CDR3 runs 17 residues. CDR3 sequence: CASSLAPGTGGYYGYTF. In nucleotides, the CDR3 is TGTGCCAGCAGCTTGGCCCCTGGGACAGGGGGTTACTATGGCTACACCTTC.

The chain has TRBV19 and TRBJ2-4; a possible D gene is TRBD1 (5 bases). CDR1 LNHDA and CDR2 SQIVND come from the germline V gene (reference sequence). V was shortened by 7 bases and J by 3 bases, with 7 bases between the two germline ends. This CDR3 is 12 amino acids long. The CDR3 loop reads CASKGYKNIQYF. The CDR3 coding sequence is TGTGCCAGTAAGGGGTACAAAAACATTCAGTACTTC.

This sequence joins TRBV5-6 and TRBJ1-2, with 9 bases aligning to TRBD1. CDR3 length: 17 amino acids. The junction had 13 bases not matched to a gene; V was cut back by 4 bases and J by 3 bases. Germline loops: CDR1 SGHDT, CDR2 YYEEEE. This CDR3 reads CASSIPGQGGSDYGYTF. In DNA, the CDR3 is TGTGCCAGCAGCATTCCGGGACAGGGAGGGTCTGACTATGGCTACACCTTC.

The chain combines TRBV7-9 with TRBJ2-5, with TRBD2 matching 12 bases. The CDR3 is made up of 17 amino acids. Looked up from germline, CDR1 is SEHNR and CDR2 is FQNEAQ (reference sequence). V lost 6 bases and J lost 7; bases outside the gene matches: 15. CDR3 residues: CASSSAGTSGPGGTQYF. The CDR3, as DNA: TGTGCCAGCAGTTCCGCCGGGACTAGCGGGCCGGGGGGGACCCAGTACTTC.

This clone appeared a few times. The V and J genes are TRBV5-1 and TRBJ2-5; D gene unclear. Germline loops: CDR1 SGHRS, CDR2 YFSETQ. The CDR3 is made up of 13 amino acids. Trimming took off 5 bases at V and 1 base at J, with 9 bases between the two ends. CDR3 in amino acids: CASRSLTQETQYF. The CDR3 nucleotides are TGCGCCAGCAGATCTCTAACCCAAGAGACCCAGTACTTC.

The chain joins TRBV14 to TRBJ1-5, with D maybe TRBD1 (5 bases). The ends were cut back, 4 bases at V and 4 bases at J, with 11 bases in the middle. This CDR3 is built from 14 residues. CDR1 SGHDN and CDR2 FVKESK come from the germline V gene. The chain's CDR3 is CASSPPGGNQPQHF. CDR3 DNA sequence: TGTGCCAGCAGCCCCCCGGGGGGGAATCAGCCCCAGCATTTT.

This clone showed up just once. The rearrangement joins TRBV10-3 to TRBJ1-1; 11 nucleotides match TRBD1. Germline loops: CDR1 ENHRY, CDR2 SYGVKD. The trim removed 6 bases at V and 4 bases at J, leaving 4 bases unmatched. This CDR3 has 14 residues. CDR3 region: CAISAGTGGTEAFF. CDR3 nucleotides: TGTGCCATCAGCGCGGGGACAGGGGGCACTGAAGCTTTCTTT.

This rearrangement joins TRBV19 to TRBJ2-3, with no clear D. Trimming shortened V by 7 bases and J by 1 base, and 15 bases separated the two germline ends. The CDR3 runs 15 residues. Germline V lookup: CDR1 LNHDA, CDR2 SQIVND (reference sequence). The CDR3: CASTAITRGTDTQYF. Written as DNA, the CDR3 is TGTGCCAGTACAGCGATCACACGGGGCACAGATACGCAGTATTTT.

The chain uses TRBV2 and TRBJ1-2; no reliable D call. Between the trimmed V and J ends, which lost 6 bases and 8 bases, there was a span of 19 bases. CDR3 length: 14 residues. Germline V gene sequence: CDR1 SNHLY, CDR2 FYNNEI. CDR3 loop: CASSPELGPGGYTF. For the CDR3, the DNA is TGTGCCAGCAGCCCTGAGCTCGGGCCGGGGGGCTACACCTTC.

The chain has TRBV7-9 and TRBJ1-2, with 7 positions matching TRBD1. This CDR3 is 14 amino acids long. The V gene's germline CDR1 is SEHNR and CDR2 FQNEAQ (reference sequence). V shed 0 bases and J 4 bases; nucleotides not matched to a gene: 2. The CDR3 sequence: CASSLAGQVYGYTF. CDR3 sequence (DNA): TGTGCCAGCAGCTTAGCAGGACAGGTCTATGGCTACACCTTC. The whole variable domain, remainder taken from reference TRBV7-9 and TRBJ1-2, is DTGVSQNPRHKITKRGQNVTFRCDPISEHNRLYWYRQTLGQGPEFLTYFQNEAQLEKSRLLSDRFSAERPKGSFSTLEIQRTEQGDSAMYLCASSLAGQVYGYTFGSGTRLTVV.

The chain has TRBV4-2 and TRBJ1-4; D unresolved. CDR1 and CDR2 from the germline V gene are LGHNA and YNFKEQ. V was shortened by 4 bases and J by 0 bases, with 12 bases between the two germline ends. CDR3 length: 16 amino acids. The CDR3, as DNA: TGTGCCAGCAGCCTATACAGAAGTCCAACTAATGAAAAACTGTTTTTT. Protein product: CASSLYRSPTNEKLFF.

The V and J genes are TRBV7-6 and TRBJ1-6; no reliable D call. V was shortened by 2 bases and J by 6 bases, with 11 bases between the two germline ends. This CDR3 contains 15 residues. CDR1 is SGHVS and CDR2 is FNYEAQ in the germline V gene. The CDR3 region has the DNA TGTGCCAGCAGCTTAATGGCGGCAGTTAATTCACCCCTCCACTTT. Residues: CASSLMAAVNSPLHF.

The gene calls are TRBV20-1 and TRBJ2-3; D gene unclear. The CDR3 is made up of 11 amino acids. V lost 4 bases, J lost 6 bases, and 8 bases lay in between. Germline-derived CDR1 and CDR2 are DFQATT and SNEGSKA (reference sequence). The CDR3 region is CSATRPDTQYF. As DNA, the CDR3 is TGCAGTGCTACTAGACCCGATACGCAGTATTTT.

V and J are TRBV4-1 and TRBJ2-7; D unclear. Deletions cut 3 bases from V and 5 bases from J, with 17 bases between. The germline gives CDR1 MGHRA, CDR2 YSYEKL. The CDR3 runs 15 residues. This CDR3 reads CASSHPPGWVHEQYF. DNA for the CDR3: TGCGCCAGCAGCCACCCACCGGGTTGGGTCCACGAGCAGTACTTC.

V gene TRBV29-1 combines with J gene TRBJ1-4; a weak D match, TRBD1 (5 bases). The CDR3 runs 12 residues. The ends were cut back, 4 bases at V and 9 bases at J, with 12 bases in the middle. The germline CDR1 and CDR2 sequences are SQVTM and ANQGSEA. The CDR3 region is CSVGGQGKKLFF. CDR3 coding DNA: TGCAGCGTTGGGGGCCAAGGGAAAAAACTGTTTTTT. The whole variable domain, remainder taken from reference TRBV29-1 and TRBJ1-4, is SAVISQKPSRDICQRGTSLTIQCQVDSQVTMMFWYRQQPGQSLTLIATANQGSEATYESGFVIDKFPISRPNLTFSTLTVSNMSPEDSSIYLCSVGGQGKKLFFGSGTQLSVL.